A selection of T cell receptor beta chains follows, all from one sample in a study of beta chain features in type 1 diabetes. TCRdb's copy holds only in-frame clones and misses some; the assay was immunoSEQ multiplex PCR. Seen here are roughly 220,000 clones, 16% observed once, and the top ten hold approximately 0.081%. Sequenced input: naive CD4+ T cells from blood. These TCRs come from a man aged 30-40 years with type 1 diabetes. CDR3s include the opening cysteine and the closing phenylalanine or tryptophan. Each record gives: V gene, CDR3 protein.

TRBV13,CASSLRLAAQETQYF
TRBV9,CASSVEAVPYNEQFF
TRBV27,CASSLEIGSRETQYF
TRBV7-9,CASSLMDEQYF
TRBV4-1,CASRRTGGAGELFF
TRBV7-9,CASSFGGRETQYF
TRBV20-1,CSAHLADTQYF
TRBV18,CASSPRRGRTDTQYF
TRBV15,CATSREGTSYNEQFF
TRBV30,CAWKWRNEQFF
TRBV29-1,CSVGNYEQYF
TRBV9,CASSVGQGAPSSYNEQFF
TRBV30,CAWSGQGITEAFF
TRBV28,CASSPGVPPYEQYF
TRBV19,CASSITPGQNYEQYF
TRBV15,CATSRDSGANVLTF
TRBV7-2,CASSARTSPDRGPQYF
TRBV18,CASSPPGDRDTQYF
TRBV29-1,CSVEDNLGLARYF
TRBV28,CASSPGPGWTQYF
TRBV29-1,CSMVRGNLLDTQYF
TRBV5-1,CASSLSGNQETQYF
TRBV30,CAWSQGDTQYF
TRBV28,CASSVGSYNEQFF
TRBV7-9,CASSLASGWAEGEQYF
TRBV25-1,CASRPGQTTTNEKLFF
TRBV6-1,CASSERENTEAFF
TRBV27,CASSTGGGAPAGRETQYF
TRBV10-2,CASRGLARETQYF
TRBV29-1,CSVGSWGAPDTQYF
TRBV2,CASSLQRGTDTQYF
TRBV29-1,CSGLDSGDQPQHF
TRBV9,CASSPKAGLNEQFF
TRBV28,CASSLGTSGSYEQYF
TRBV27,CASSQGAGEGETQYF
TRBV28,CASSLLGTGRDNEQFF
TRBV30,CAWTSGGTQYF
TRBV5-1,CASSFSGRYNEQFF
TRBV27,CASSVPGATGYTF
TRBV7-2,CASSLSEGEYNEQFF